This is a list of T cell receptor beta chains from one sample in a study of blood T cell repertoires in COVID-19. Produced via immunoSEQ multiplex PCR; TCRdb's table is partial and in-frame only. The sample lists approximately 290,000 clones, about 88% occurring once. Sequencing used peripheral blood. The receptors come from a woman aged 60 to 75 with acute or convalescent COVID-19. CDR3s leave out the opening cysteine and the closing phenylalanine or tryptophan.

13 TRBJ2-7 TRBV5-6 ASRLGLAGGYEQY
15 TRBJ1-4 TRBV19 ASSIVGSGATNEKLF
17 TRBJ1-3 TRBV21-1 ASSKALGDSPISGNTIY
13 TRBJ2-1 TRBV10-3 AISGQQGPYNEQF
14 TRBJ2-3 TRBV20-1 SASSPTGTGTDTQY
13 TRBJ2-7 TRBV27 ASSSRRDRGDEQY
14 TRBJ1-2 TRBV3-1/TRBV3-2 ASSQDDAGGRYGYT
12 TRBJ1-5 TRBV5-4 ASSYAPGGQPQH
14 TRBJ1-1 TRBV28 ASSFGTGGPNTEAF
13 TRBJ2-1 TRBV5-5 ASSFRENFYNEQF
11 TRBJ2-5 TRBV27 ATGLAGRETQY
15 TRBJ2-3 TRBV28 ASSVRGFLQRTDTQY
14 TRBJ2-2 TRBV7-9 ASSSTSGGGTGELF
14 TRBJ2-2 TRBV7-2 ASSLEQASNTGELF
13 TRBJ2-1 TRBV6-2/TRBV6-3 ASSVTSGRPDEQF
12 TRBJ2-7 TRBV10-3 AISVAGESDEQY
12 TRBJ1-2 TRBV4-1 ASSLSGGSDGYT
10 TRBJ1-5 TRBV30 ASKSSNQPQH
12 TRBJ2-5 TRBV5-4 ASSDGGNQETQY
13 TRBJ2-3 TRBV5-1 ASSLAGGGPDTQY
11 TRBJ2-5 TRBV11-2 ASSPKFQETQY
13 TRBJ2-2 TRBV5-4 ASSLPELNTGELF
12 TRBJ1-1 TRBV7-9 ASTPFGPNTEAF
11 TRBJ1-5 TRBV27 ASRQGAQQPQH
13 TRBJ1-2 TRBV19 ASRSTGSGDAGYT
14 TRBJ1-2 TRBV30 AWSGVKDSSLYGYT
8 TRBJ1-2 TRBV20-1 SARQDGYT
13 TRBJ1-2 TRBV28 ASSFRDRGVYGYT
13 TRBJ2-3 TRBV28 ASSHQTGEGDTQY
12 TRBJ1-1 TRBV10-3 AISDRQGNTEAF
13 TRBJ2-7 TRBV2 ASTSQGGEGYEQY
12 TRBJ1-1 TRBV18 ASSRGTANTEAF
11 TRBJ1-4 TRBV12-3/TRBV12-4 ASRGGANEKLF
11 TRBJ2-2 TRBV7-6 ASSYSLDGELF
16 TRBJ2-4 TRBV7-2 ASSLDLQGSSTKNIQY
14 TRBJ1-5 TRBV19 ASSSREGLGNQPQH
19 TRBJ2-3 TRBV7-6 ASSFRPKKALDRYYTDTQY
14 TRBJ1-1 TRBV4-2 ASSQVGQGINTEAF
13 TRBJ1-1 TRBV21-1 ASSKGASGGTEAF
13 TRBJ1-2 TRBV27 ASSSFGGGDYGYT
13 TRBJ1-6 TRBV6-5 ASSLEGASNSPLH
15 TRBJ2-2 TRBV7-6 ASSLGALAGGTGELF
15 TRBJ2-3 TRBV3-1/TRBV3-2 ASSQDPAGEGTDTQY
10 TRBJ1-2 TRBV19 ASSPGQYGYT
14 TRBJ2-2 TRBV27 ASSLGSGGGSGELF
13 TRBJ1-3 TRBV11-2 ASRGAGGPGNTIY
12 TRBJ1-4 TRBV6-5 ASSLGTGVEKLF